The 30 T cell receptor beta chains below were found in one sample sequenced in a study of regulatory T cells in long-lasting Graves disease. To make TCR beta libraries, researchers used iRepertoire HTBI primers and Arm-PCR of CDR3 regions. TCRdb re-called the multiplex PCR reads through MiXCR, storing one row per CDR3 protein. The data contain about 220,000 distinct CDR3 sequences, less than 20% of them singletons. Documented time point: newly diagnosed GD, antithyroid drugs for less than 3 months. PBMC-derived RNA was used for the TCR library. This sample also belongs to another study, concerning T cells in Graves' hyperthyroidism and ophthalmopathy.

Sequencing used peripheral blood mononuclear cells (PBMCs), obtained at new diagnosis, from a patient treated with antithyroid drugs. The receptors stem from a woman in her twenties or thirties with Graves disease.

This clonotype was counted at least ten times. This chain joins TRBV19 and TRBJ1-1; D is unresolved. With 2 bases removed from V and 3 bases from J, the gap between germline ends came to 10 bases. The V gene's germline CDR1 is LNHDA and CDR2 SQIVND (reference sequence). The CDR3 is made up of 14 amino acids. The CDR3 sequence is CASSINLGYTEAFF. The CDR3 region has the DNA TGTGCCAGTAGTATAAATCTCGGTTACACTGAAGCTTTCTTT. The variable domain in full, with the rest retrieved from reference TRBV19 and TRBJ1-1, is DGGITQSPKYLFRKEGQNVTLSCEQNLNHDAMYWYRQDPGQGLRLIYYSQIVNDFQKGDIAEGYSVSREKKESFPLTVTSAQKNPTAFYLCASSINLGYTEAFFGQGTRLTVV.

There are many counts of this clonotype. The CDR3 loop is CASSRGQVNYNEQFF. The CDR3 nucleotides are TGTGCCAGCAGCCGGGGACAGGTGAATTACAATGAGCAGTTCTTC. V gene TRBV28 combines with J gene TRBJ2-1; 8 nucleotides line up with TRBD1. Trimming took 6 bases from V and 4 from J; bases not matched to a gene: 8. The length of the CDR3 is 15 residues. Germline CDR1 reads MDHEN; CDR2 reads SYDVKM.

There are many counts of this clonotype. The V call is TRBV18, the J call TRBJ2-5, with 9 bases identical to TRBD2. The CDR3 length is 16 residues. V shed 2 bases and J 3 bases; nucleotides not matched to a gene: 7. Germline loops: CDR1 KGHSH, CDR2 LQKENI. The CDR3 sequence is CASSPSGGRAEETQYF. The CDR3 DNA reads TGTGCCAGCTCACCATCGGGCGGGAGGGCCGAAGAGACCCAGTACTTC.

This clonotype has ten or more counts. The CDR3 loop reads CASSLWTGGTNTEAFF. CDR3 nucleotide sequence: TGTGCCAGCAGTCTTTGGACAGGGGGCACGAACACTGAAGCTTTCTTT. The chain employs TRBV6-1 and TRBJ1-1; TRBD1 aligns across 11 bases. V lost 5 bases, J lost 1 base, and 6 bases stayed unmatched. The CDR3 covers 16 residues. CDR1 is MNHNS and CDR2 is SASEGT in the germline V gene.

This clonotype was recorded many times. The V and J genes are TRBV30 and TRBJ1-2, with TRBD1 as a possible D gene (5 bases). CDR3 size: 17 residues. Germline V gene data show CDR1 as GTSNPN and CDR2 as SVGIG (reference sequence). The V end lost 5 bases, the J end lost 5 bases, and 27 bases lay between the germline ends. The CDR3 region is CAWGQTGTWLSQYGYTF. The CDR3 region has the DNA TGTGCCTGGGGCCAGACCGGGACGTGGCTATCCCAATATGGCTACACCTTC. Using reference TRBV30 and TRBJ1-2 for the parts outside the CDR3, the full variable domain is SQTIHQWPATLVQPVGSPLSLECTVEGTSNPNLYWYRQAAGRGLQLLFYSVGIGQISSEVPQNLSASRPQDRQFILSSKKLLLSDSGFYLCAWGQTGTWLSQYGYTFGSGTRLTVV.

The rearrangement uses TRBV2 and TRBJ2-7; unclear D gene. Germline V CDR1 and CDR2: SNHLY, FYNNEI. V was shortened by 11 bases and J by 3 bases, with 14 bases between the two germline ends. This CDR3 is built from 12 residues. Here the CDR3 reads CARGAGGYEQYF. CDR3 coding DNA: TGTGCCCGCGGTGCAGGTGGCTACGAGCAGTACTTC.

This chain connects TRBV28 to TRBJ1-2, with TRBD1 matching over 9 bases. This CDR3 comprises 14 residues. V gave up 5 bases and J gave up 4 bases; unmatched junction bases: 5. Germline V gives CDR1 MDHEN, CDR2 SYDVKM. DNA for the CDR3: TGTGCCAGCAGTACAGGGGGCGGGAGCTATGGCTACACCTTC. It codes for CASSTGGGSYGYTF.

About this clonotype itself: With a much larger clone just one base away, this may be a read error. This chain joins TRBV11-1 and TRBJ2-7; TRBD1 agrees at 8 bases. The trim removed 5 bases at V and 3 bases at J, leaving 9 bases unmatched. Germline V CDR1 and CDR2: SGHAT, FQDESV (reference sequence). CDR3 length equals 15 residues. This chain's CDR3 is CASSTPGTGFYEQYF. The CDR3 nucleotides read TGTGCCAGCAGCACCCCGGGGACAGGTTTCTACGAGCAGTACTTC.

This clonotype has just a few counts. The chain combines TRBV9 with TRBJ1-3; the D is unclear. The CDR3 covers 15 residues. V was shortened by 0 bases and J by 3 bases, with 10 bases between the two germline ends. CDR1 and CDR2 from the germline V gene are SGDLS and YYNGEE. In nucleotides, the CDR3 is TGTGCCAGCAGCGTAGGGCGGTCCGATGGAAACACCATATATTTT. This codes for CASSVGRSDGNTIYF. The full variable domain, with the rest looked up from reference TRBV9 and TRBJ1-3, is DSGVTQTPKHLITATGQRVTLRCSPRSGDLSVYWYQQSLDQGLQFLIQYYNGEERAKGNILERFSAQQFPDLHSELNLSSLELGDSALYFCASSVGRSDGNTIYFGEGSWLTVV.

This clonotype was counted once. A far larger clone is just one base off, so this is likely a read error. This rearrangement joins TRBV27 to TRBJ2-5; 11 nucleotides line up with TRBD2. With V trimmed by 6 bases and J by 4 bases, 4 bases remained unmatched. This CDR3 has 14 residues. Germline values: CDR1 MNHEY, CDR2 SMNVEV (reference sequence). This chain's CDR3 is CASRLAGGGETQYF. As DNA, the CDR3 is TGTGCCAGCAGGCTAGCGGGAGGCGGAGAGACCCAGTACTTC.

This rearrangement joins TRBV6-1 to TRBJ2-1; TRBD2 aligns across 8 bases. The length of the CDR3 is 17 residues. The germline CDR1 and CDR2 sequences are MNHNS and SASEGT. The V gene end was trimmed by 6 bases and the J gene end by 5 bases; junction bases not matched to a gene: 15. The CDR3 loop reads CASSGKIAGPVDNEQFF. The CDR3 bases are TGTGCCAGCAGCGGAAAAATAGCGGGACCTGTCGACAATGAGCAGTTCTTC.

This clonotype was counted ten times or more. The J gene is TRBJ1-2, the V gene TRBV12-5, with D perhaps TRBD1 (5 bases). Deletions cut 1 base from V and 5 bases from J, with 11 bases between. Germline CDR1 and CDR2: LGHNT and FRNRAP. The CDR3 extends over 14 amino acids. CDR3: CASGLGDSNYGYTF. The CDR3 bases are TGTGCTAGTGGTTTGGGTGACAGTAATTATGGCTACACCTTC.

This clonotype came up many times. The chain links TRBV30 to TRBJ1-5; D gene uncertain. V was trimmed by 0 bases and J by 0 bases, leaving 9 bases between them. Germline CDR1 GTSNPN, CDR2 SVGIG (reference sequence). The CDR3 has 15 residues. CDR3: CAWSVGVHSNQPQHF. The CDR3 DNA reads as TGTGCCTGGAGTGTAGGAGTTCATAGCAATCAGCCCCAGCATTTT.

This clonotype has a count of ten or more. J is TRBJ2-2 and V is TRBV27; weak D call: TRBD2 (5 bases). The V gene lost 5 bases and the J gene lost 5 bases, with 12 bases spanning the gap. There are 14 residues in the CDR3. Per germline, CDR1 MNHEY and CDR2 SMNVEV (reference sequence). As DNA, the CDR3 is TGTGCCAGCAGTGACTATACCGGGACCGGGGAGCTGTTTTTT. Translated, it gives CASSDYTGTGELFF.

The sample holds many counts of this clonotype. The genes are TRBV12-3 or TRBV12-4 and TRBJ1-4; TRBD1 might be the D (5 bases). This CDR3 has 14 residues. V was pared by 5 bases and J by 0 bases, with 7 bases between. The CDR3 reads CASSRGATNEKLFF. The CDR3 DNA follows: TGTGCCAGCAGTAGGGGTGCAACTAATGAAAAACTGTTTTTT.

This clonotype was seen ten or more times. V gene TRBV19 combines with J gene TRBJ2-1, with D tentatively TRBD2 (5 bases). Germline V gives CDR1 LNHDA, CDR2 SQIVND (reference sequence). Trimming took 8 bases from V and 10 from J, leaving 18 bases between them. The CDR3 contains 13 residues. This chain's CDR3 is CASLKDSPREQFF. The CDR3 nucleotides read TGTGCCAGTTTAAAGGACTCCCCACGGGAGCAGTTCTTC. The full variable domain, its missing parts supplied by reference TRBV19 and TRBJ2-1, is DGGITQSPKYLFRKEGQNVTLSCEQNLNHDAMYWYRQDPGQGLRLIYYSQIVNDFQKGDIAEGYSVSREKKESFPLTVTSAQKNPTAFYLCASLKDSPREQFFGPGTRLTVL.

This clonotype showed up just a few times. V gene TRBV10-3 combines with J gene TRBJ1-6; the D gene is possibly TRBD1 (6 bases). The CDR3 covers 14 residues. V lost 5 bases to trimming and J lost 5 bases, with 10 bases between them. Germline lookup yields CDR1 ENHRY and CDR2 SYGVKD. In DNA form, the CDR3 reads TGTGCCATCAGTCGGGACACTGATAATTCACCCCTCCACTTT. Translation gives CAISRDTDNSPLHF.

This clonotype was counted at least ten times. The chain joins TRBV6-2 or TRBV6-3 to TRBJ2-3; D is unclear. The germline V gene has CDR1 MNHEY and CDR2 SVGEGT. CDR3 length: 16 residues. The V end was cut by 8 bases, the J end by 7 bases, with 25 bases between. In DNA, the CDR3 is TGTGCCAGCCAGAAAGCCCCTTTTAAGGTGGTAAATACGCAGTATTTT. Amino acid sequence: CASQKAPFKVVNTQYF.

This clonotype was seen repeatedly, ten times or more. The rearrangement joins TRBV30 to TRBJ2-7; D not certain. Germline V gene lookup returns CDR1 GTSNPN and CDR2 SVGIG (reference sequence). The V gene lost 3 bases and the J gene lost 3 bases, with 9 bases spanning the gap. This CDR3 has 12 amino acids. The CDR3 DNA is TGTGCCTGGAGCTTACAGAGCTACGAGCAGTACTTC. The encoded protein is CAWSLQSYEQYF.

This clonotype was detected ten times or more. The chain carries TRBV7-3 and TRBJ2-1; TRBD1 is a possible D gene (5 bases). The ends were cut back, 6 bases at V and 1 base at J, with 10 bases in the middle. Germline V gene lookup returns CDR1 SGHTA and CDR2 FQGTGA. This CDR3 has 14 residues. The chain's CDR3 is CASSYQGSYNEQFF. CDR3 in DNA: TGTGCCAGCAGTTATCAGGGTTCCTACAATGAGCAGTTCTTC. Full variable domain (missing parts from reference TRBV7-3 and TRBJ2-1): GAGVSQTPSNKVTEKGKYVELRCDPISGHTALYWYRQSLGQGPEFLIYFQGTGAADDSGLPNDRFFAVRPEGSVSTLKIQRTERGDSAVYLCASSYQGSYNEQFFGPGTRLTVL.

Many counts were recorded for this clonotype. This chain joins TRBV29-1 and TRBJ1-2; D possibly corresponds to TRBD1 (5 bases). Per germline, CDR1 SQVTM and CDR2 ANQGSEA. This CDR3 has 15 amino acids. Trimming took 7 bases from V and 7 from J, leaving 25 bases between them. CDR3 nucleotide sequence: TGCAGCGGGCCAGAGGGGCCCGCCAATATAGTTGGCTACACCTTC. It is translated as CSGPEGPANIVGYTF.

The sample holds many counts of this clonotype. The V call is TRBV6-5, the J call TRBJ1-1, with 7 positions matching TRBD1. CDR1 is MNHEY and CDR2 is SVGAGI in the germline V gene. The CDR3 is made up of 17 amino acids. V gave up 2 bases and J gave up 2 bases; unmatched junction bases: 11. The CDR3 is CASSYLTRQGGNTEAFF. The CDR3 bases are TGTGCCAGCAGTTACCTTACCCGACAGGGCGGAAACACTGAAGCTTTCTTT.

The sample holds many counts of this clonotype. The chain combines TRBV19 with TRBJ2-5; possible D gene TRBD2, 5 bases. Germline V gene sequence: CDR1 LNHDA, CDR2 SQIVND (reference sequence). CDR3 size: 13 residues. The V and J ends lost 2 bases and 5 bases respectively, with 9 bases between them. CDR3 loop: CASSIWGDETQYF. The CDR3 DNA reads TGTGCCAGTAGTATATGGGGAGATGAGACCCAGTACTTC.

The table lists this clonotype with many counts. This chain joins TRBV7-2 and TRBJ2-5; D is perhaps TRBD1 (5 bases). The germline V gene has CDR1 SGHTA and CDR2 FQGNSA. The CDR3 extends over 15 amino acids. Trimming removed 5 bases at V and 2 bases at J, with 15 bases between. The CDR3 reads CASSLRGHGQETQYF. In DNA, the CDR3 is TGTGCCAGCAGCCTCCGAGGACACGGGCAAGAGACCCAGTACTTC.

The genes are TRBV28 and TRBJ1-6; 9 bases agree with TRBD1. The CDR3 covers 16 residues. Germline CDR1 MDHEN, CDR2 SYDVKM. V trimming: 4 bases; J trimming: 10 bases; junction bases outside the gene matches: 11. The CDR3 spells CASSSPGTGTSSPLHF. The CDR3 region has the DNA TGTGCCAGCAGTTCGCCCGGGACAGGGACAAGCTCACCCCTCCACTTT.

This clonotype came up once. The chain carries TRBV7-9 and TRBJ2-5; the match to TRBD2 covers 12 bases. In germline, CDR1 is SEHNR, CDR2 FQNEAQ (reference sequence). The CDR3 runs to 16 residues. Trimming cost V 5 bases and J 4 bases; bases outside gene matches: 8. CDR3 in DNA: TGTGCCAGCAGCCAGGGGACTAGCGGGCAGGGAGAGACCCAGTACTTC. This gives the protein CASSQGTSGQGETQYF.

This chain links TRBV4-1 with TRBJ1-1, with D possibly matching TRBD1 (6 bases). The CDR3 is 12 residues long. Trimming removed 5 bases from V and 8 bases from J, with 12 bases in between. The germline gives CDR1 MGHRA, CDR2 YSYEKL. The CDR3 bases are TGCGCCAGCAGCGACCTCGACAGGGAAGCTTTCTTT. Its protein product is CASSDLDREAFF.

Points on this clonotype: It is likely a read error: a sequence one base away is far more abundant. This is likely a read error, given that the CDR3 carries no conserved phenylalanine or tryptophan at its end. The chain carries TRBV11-2 and TRBJ2-3, with 11 bases matching TRBD2. Germline V CDR1 and CDR2: SGHAT, FQNNGV. The CDR3 is made up of 16 amino acids. J lost 2 bases, V lost 3 bases, and 4 bases had no gene match. The CDR3 DNA reads TGTGCCAGCAGCTTCGTAGCGGGGGGGCCCACAGATACGCAGTATCTT. This translates into CASSFVAGGPTDTQYL.

The chain combines TRBV7-9 with TRBJ2-3, with no clear D. The CDR3 has 14 residues. Germline CDR1 reads SEHNR; CDR2 reads FQNEAQ (reference sequence). Deletions cut 6 bases from V and 3 bases from J, with 13 bases between. The CDR3 here is CASSPALVTDTQYF. In nucleotides, the CDR3 is TGTGCCAGCAGTCCCGCCTTAGTGACAGATACGCAGTATTTT.

V is TRBV12-3 or TRBV12-4 and J is TRBJ1-5; a possible D gene is TRBD1 (6 bases). V shed 2 bases and J shed 7 bases, with 15 bases lying between them. CDR3 length: 15 residues. The CDR3 DNA sequence: TGTGCCAGCAGTTTATGGGCAGGGGAGGACCAGCCCCAGCATTTT. Its translation: CASSLWAGEDQPQHF.